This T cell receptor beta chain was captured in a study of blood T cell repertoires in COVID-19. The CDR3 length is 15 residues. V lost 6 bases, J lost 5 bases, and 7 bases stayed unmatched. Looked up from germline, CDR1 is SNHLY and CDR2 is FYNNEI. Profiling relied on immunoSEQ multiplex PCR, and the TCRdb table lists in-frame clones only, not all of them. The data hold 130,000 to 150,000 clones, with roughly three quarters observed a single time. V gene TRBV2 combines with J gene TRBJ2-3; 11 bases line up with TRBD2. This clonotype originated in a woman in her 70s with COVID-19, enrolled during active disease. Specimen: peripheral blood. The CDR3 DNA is TGTGCCAGCAGCTTACTAGCGGGGGTGGTAGATACGCAGTATTTT. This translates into CASSLLAGVVDTQYF.